The T cell receptor (beta chain) described here comes from a study of T cell responses to AZD1222 COVID-19 vaccine. Study results and caveats: An increase in Spike-specific TCR breadth and depth was observed after two AZD1222 doses. Among the donors, most were white British and more were female, and clonal diversity was possibly underestimated. CD4 TCRs covered the whole spike, strongest at regions 160-218 and 743-854.

Sequencing used immunoSEQ multiplex PCR; TCRdb keeps in-frame clones, though not all of them. The repertoire has about 120,000 clones, approximately 90% of them found once; the top ten carry 6.9%. This CDR3 region has 13 residues. V dropped 6 bases and J dropped 0 bases, with 7 bases sitting between them. CDR1 is SGHRS, CDR2 YFSETQ, per germline. A remark on this clone: Its specificity is unknown.

The sample in question was peripheral blood, obtained on day 0 of AZD1222 vaccination. The genes are TRBV5-1 and TRBJ1-3; a possible D gene is TRBD1 (5 bases). This clonotype was obtained from an adult in good health. CDR3 sequence reads: CASKQDSGNTIYF. CDR3 DNA sequence: TGCGCCAGCAAACAGGACTCTGGAAACACCATATATTTT.